These 20 T cell receptor beta chains were sequenced from one sample in a study of blood T cell repertoires in COVID-19. Sequencing used immunoSEQ multiplex PCR; TCRdb keeps in-frame clones, though not all of them. The repertoire holds about 69,000 clones, with roughly 86% as singletons. Specimen: peripheral blood. These receptors all stem from a man aged 35 to 55 with COVID-19, enrolled during active disease.

This clone came up a few times. This chain connects TRBV6-5 to TRBJ1-1; TRBD1 matches 7 bases. In germline, CDR1 is MNHEY, CDR2 SVGAGI. V dropped 0 bases and J dropped 4; count of bases not matched to a gene: 2. The CDR3 consists of 14 residues. This chain's CDR3 is CASSYSGTVTEAFF. In DNA form, the CDR3 reads TGTGCCAGCAGTTACTCGGGGACAGTCACTGAAGCTTTCTTT.

The genes are TRBV9 and TRBJ1-2, with 7 nucleotides matching TRBD1. The CDR3 has 16 amino acids. The V and J ends lost 3 bases and 4 bases, in that order; junction bases with no gene match: 12. The germline V gene has CDR1 SGDLS and CDR2 YYNGEE. Written as DNA, the CDR3 is TGTGCCAGCAGCGAGAGTTTAGGGGGCTCACTCTATGGCTACACCTTC. It yields the protein CASSESLGGSLYGYTF.

The chain carries TRBV30 and TRBJ1-2, with 7 nucleotides matching TRBD1. The CDR3 is 12 amino acids. V shed 8 bases and J 5 bases; nucleotides not matched to a gene: 8. Germline assignment: CDR1 GTSNPN and CDR2 SVGIG (reference sequence). Here the CDR3 reads CARLGQPYGYTF. The CDR3 nucleotides read TGTGCCCGACTGGGACAGCCTTATGGCTACACCTTC.

This rearrangement joins TRBV5-4 to TRBJ1-2, with 8 bases that match TRBD1. Looked up from germline, CDR1 is SGHNT and CDR2 is YYREEE (reference sequence). Trimming cost V 3 bases and J 3 bases; bases outside gene matches: 7. This CDR3 has 15 amino acids. CDR3 protein: CASSSQGGKHYGYTF. The CDR3 DNA reads TGTGCCAGCAGCTCACAGGGGGGGAAGCACTATGGCTACACCTTC. The full variable domain, in which reference TRBV5-4 and TRBJ1-2 provide the parts outside the CDR3, is ETGVTQSPTHLIKTRGQQVTLRCSSQSGHNTVSWYQQALGQGPQFIFQYYREEENGRGNFPPRFSGLQFPNYSSELNVNALELDDSALYLCASSSQGGKHYGYTFGSGTRLTVV.

The rearrangement uses TRBV5-1 and TRBJ2-6; 9 bases are shared with TRBD1. The V and J ends lost 7 bases and 3 bases, in that order; junction bases with no gene match: 5. CDR3 size: 15 residues. Per the germline V gene, CDR1 is SGHRS and CDR2 is YFSETQ. The CDR3 sequence: CASQQGAHGANVLTF. CDR3 DNA: TGCGCCAGCCAACAGGGGGCGCATGGGGCCAACGTCCTGACTTTC. Variable domain in full (rest from reference TRBV5-1 and TRBJ2-6): KAGVTQTPRYLIKTRGQQVTLSCSPISGHRSVSWYQQTPGQGLQFLFEYFSETQRNKGNFPGRFSGRQFSNSRSEMNVSTLELGDSALYLCASQQGAHGANVLTFGAGSRLTVL.

This sequence joins TRBV6-1 and TRBJ1-2, with a tentative D call TRBD1 (6 bases). V was pared by 0 bases and J by 3 bases, with 11 bases between. Germline CDR1 reads MNHNS; CDR2 reads SASEGT. CDR3 length equals 15 residues. CDR3 coding DNA: TGTGCCAGCAGTGAAGCGACAGGCGACGACTATGGCTACACCTTC. This codes for CASSEATGDDYGYTF.

The rearrangement uses TRBV5-1 and TRBJ2-7; D perhaps matches TRBD1 (6 bases). Germline lookup yields CDR1 SGHRS and CDR2 YFSETQ. CDR3 length: 12 residues. V lost 0 bases and J lost 6, with 7 bases in between. The CDR3 DNA reads TGCGCCAGCAGCTTGGAAGGGGGCGAGCAGTACTTC. Encoded protein: CASSLEGGEQYF. The full variable domain, rest sourced from reference TRBV5-1 and TRBJ2-7, is KAGVTQTPRYLIKTRGQQVTLSCSPISGHRSVSWYQQTPGQGLQFLFEYFSETQRNKGNFPGRFSGRQFSNSRSEMNVSTLELGDSALYLCASSLEGGEQYFGPGTRLTVT.

The chain joins TRBV7-3 to TRBJ1-1; the D is unclear. CDR1 is SGHTA, CDR2 FQGTGA, per germline. V was cut by 4 bases and J by 1 base, with 10 bases left in between. The CDR3 has 14 residues. The CDR3 coding sequence is TGTGCCAGCAGCTCAAGGGCGGGGAACACTGAAGCTTTCTTT. Translation: CASSSRAGNTEAFF.

This chain joins TRBV5-5 and TRBJ2-5; D might be TRBD2 (5 bases). CDR3 length equals 14 residues. V shed 1 base and J shed 5 bases, with 12 bases lying between them. Germline CDR1 reads SGHKS; CDR2 reads YYEKEE (reference sequence). The CDR3 here is CASSLSSGSETQYF. The CDR3 DNA reads TGTGCCAGCAGCTTGTCATCGGGGAGTGAGACCCAGTACTTC.

The rearrangement joins TRBV5-1 to TRBJ2-1; 9 bases match TRBD1. The CDR3 is 14 residues long. With 7 bases clipped from V and 8 bases from J, the junction kept 10 bases outside the gene matches. The germline V gene encodes CDR1 SGHRS and CDR2 YFSETQ. The CDR3 nucleotides read TGCGCCAGCCGAGCCGGGACAGGGTTTTATGAGCAGTTCTTC. As protein: CASRAGTGFYEQFF.

V is TRBV5-1 and J is TRBJ1-2; TRBD1 agrees at 7 bases. Germline values: CDR1 SGHRS, CDR2 YFSETQ. The CDR3 length is 14 residues. Unmatched junction bases numbered 6, after V lost 0 bases and J lost 7 bases. CDR3 nucleotide sequence: TGCGCCAGCAGCTTGGGACAGGGTTCATTTGGCTACACCTTC. It codes for CASSLGQGSFGYTF.

The V gene is TRBV19, the J gene TRBJ1-1; D perhaps matches TRBD1 (6 bases). The CDR3 runs to 15 residues. Germline V gives CDR1 LNHDA, CDR2 SQIVND (reference sequence). Trimming stripped 4 bases from V and 2 bases from J, with 14 bases between. CDR3 bases: TGTGCCAGTAGTACTTCCTGGACAGCTAACACTGAAGCTTTCTTT. Translating gives CASSTSWTANTEAFF.

The genes are TRBV18 and TRBJ1-2; D perhaps matches TRBD1 (6 bases). The CDR3 is made up of 12 amino acids. Trimming shortened V by 1 base and J by 6 bases, and 6 bases separated the two germline ends. Germline V CDR1 and CDR2: KGHSH, LQKENI. This CDR3 reads CASSPQGDGYTF. As DNA, the CDR3 is TGTGCCAGCTCACCACAGGGGGATGGCTACACCTTC.

The rearrangement uses TRBV30 and TRBJ1-3, with D possibly being TRBD1 (6 bases). Per the germline V gene, CDR1 is GTSNPN and CDR2 is SVGIG (reference sequence). Trimming took off 3 bases at V and 0 bases at J, with 12 bases between the two ends. The CDR3 totals 15 residues. Here the CDR3 DNA reads TGTGCCTGGAGCTTTAAAGGGGGCTCTGGAAACACCATATATTTT. Protein sequence: CAWSFKGGSGNTIYF.

The V call is TRBV21-1, the J call TRBJ1-2. TRBV21-1 has pseudogene status. This CDR3 is 16 amino acids long. In DNA, the CDR3 is TGTGCCAGCAGCAAACATTCGAGCGCAGCAATCTATGGCTACACCTTC. This sequence encodes CASSKHSSAAIYGYTF.

The chain recombines TRBV6-5 with TRBJ2-1; 10 bases agree with TRBD2. V shed 6 bases and J 3 bases; nucleotides not matched to a gene: 2. The V gene's germline CDR1 is MNHEY and CDR2 SVGAGI. CDR3 length: 14 amino acids. CDR3 sequence: CASRSGGGYNEQFF. Here the CDR3 DNA reads TGTGCCAGCAGGAGCGGGGGGGGCTACAATGAGCAGTTCTTC.

This clone was found once. V usage is TRBV2 and J usage is TRBJ2-5; a weak D match, TRBD1 (5 bases). Germline-derived CDR1 and CDR2 are SNHLY and FYNNEI. Trimming took 6 bases from V and 3 from J, leaving 17 bases between them. The CDR3 has 15 amino acids. Here the CDR3 reads CASSPQGQPEETQYF. The DNA of the CDR3 is TGTGCCAGCAGCCCCCAGGGCCAGCCAGAAGAGACCCAGTACTTC.

This rearrangement joins TRBV18 to TRBJ1-2, with D perhaps TRBD1 (6 bases). This CDR3 spans 14 amino acids. V was trimmed by 4 bases and J by 2 bases, leaving 11 bases between them. Germline CDR1 and CDR2: KGHSH and LQKENI. The CDR3, as DNA: TGTGCCAGCTCACAATTACAGGGAAACTATGGCTACACCTTC. Protein product: CASSQLQGNYGYTF.

J is TRBJ2-2 and V is TRBV9, with 8 bases fitting TRBD2. CDR1 and CDR2 (germline): SGDLS, YYNGEE. Losses at the gene ends were 0 bases for V and 4 bases for J; bases not matched to a gene: 5. This CDR3 comprises 16 residues. The CDR3 sequence is CASSVGASGSTGELFF. The CDR3, as DNA: TGTGCCAGCAGCGTAGGGGCTAGCGGGTCCACCGGGGAGCTGTTTTTT.

This chain uses TRBV5-4 with TRBJ2-3, with TRBD2 matching 13 bases. Germline lookup yields CDR1 SGHNT and CDR2 YYREEE (reference sequence). Trimming took 3 bases from V and 2 from J; bases not matched to a gene: 6. This CDR3 spans 17 amino acids. The DNA for the CDR3 is TGTGCCAGCAGCTCCGGGACTAGCGGGACATACACAGATACGCAGTATTTT. Its protein product is CASSSGTSGTYTDTQYF.